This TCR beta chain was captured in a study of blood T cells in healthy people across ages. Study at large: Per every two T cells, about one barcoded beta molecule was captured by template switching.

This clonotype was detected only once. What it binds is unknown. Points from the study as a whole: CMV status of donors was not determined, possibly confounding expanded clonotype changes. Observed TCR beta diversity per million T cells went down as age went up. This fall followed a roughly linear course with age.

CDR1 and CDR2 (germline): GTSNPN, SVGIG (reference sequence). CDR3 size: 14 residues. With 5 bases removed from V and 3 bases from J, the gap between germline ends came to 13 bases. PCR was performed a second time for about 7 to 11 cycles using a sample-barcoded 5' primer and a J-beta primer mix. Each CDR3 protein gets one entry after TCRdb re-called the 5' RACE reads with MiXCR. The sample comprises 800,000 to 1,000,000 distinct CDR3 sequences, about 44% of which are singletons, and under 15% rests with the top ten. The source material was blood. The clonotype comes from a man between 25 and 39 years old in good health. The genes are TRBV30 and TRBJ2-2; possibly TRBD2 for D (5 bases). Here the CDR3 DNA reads TGTGCCTGGGGCTTCGGGGTCGACACCGGGGAGCTGTTTTTT. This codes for CAWGFGVDTGELFF.